These 27 T cell receptor beta chains were all obtained from the same sample, sequenced in a study of cytomegalovirus exposure and HLA in healthy donors listed by TCRdb under 2017. Library creation used the immunoSEQ multiplex PCR assay. For the multiplex PCR, a mixture combining 60 forward primers for TCR Vbeta segments and 13 reverse primers for TCR Jbeta segments was used. Drawn from immuneACCESS, this table holds only the in-frame rearrangements with V and J called that TCRdb kept. Clones are partly lost; checked studies trace under half to an unresolved V gene and leave the rest unexplained. The sample table holds approximately 160,000 clones, of which 55% to 70% were seen once. Under 3% of the sample is in the top ten clones. Sequencing input: PBMCs. The receptors derive from a woman in her 30s in good health and CMV-seropositive.

V usage is TRBV29-1 and J usage is TRBJ2-2; 7 positions agree with TRBD1. In germline, CDR1 is SQVTM, CDR2 ANQGSEA. With V trimmed by 4 bases and J by 2 bases, 7 bases remained unmatched. This CDR3 region has 15 residues. Here the CDR3 reads CSVVLGQVNTGELFF. The CDR3 DNA follows: TGCAGCGTTGTCCTCGGACAGGTCAACACCGGGGAGCTGTTTTTT.

V usage is TRBV15 and J usage is TRBJ2-5, with D maybe TRBD1 (6 bases). The J call may not be correct, given that the DNA end is closer to TRBJ2-7. Germline CDR1 reads LNHNV; CDR2 reads YYDKDF (reference sequence). The CDR3 length is 15 residues. The CDR3 DNA is TGTGCCACCAGCAGAGACGCGGACAGTTTCTACGAGCAGTACTTC. Residues: CATSRDADSFYEQYF.

The rearrangement uses TRBV2 and TRBJ2-5; a possible D gene is TRBD2 (7 bases). The DNA end is more similar to TRBJ2-7, so the J call may be wrong. The CDR3 has 15 amino acids. Germline-derived CDR1 and CDR2 are SNHLY and FYNNEI. CDR3 nucleotide sequence: TGTGCCAGCAGTGAACAGCAGGGGAGGGAGTACGAGCAGTACTTC. It translates to CASSEQQGREYEQYF.

The chain uses TRBV25-1 and TRBJ2-7; 11 bases line up with TRBD2. Germline values: CDR1 MGHDK, CDR2 SYGVNS. The CDR3 loop spans 15 amino acids. The junction had 4 bases not matched to a gene; V was cut back by 3 bases and J by 3 bases. The DNA of the CDR3 is TGTGCCAGCAGTGATCCGACTAGCGGGGTCTACGAGCAGTACTTC. It translates to CASSDPTSGVYEQYF.

Only a few counts were recorded for this clone. The CDR3 region has the DNA TGTGCCACCGAAGGGTGGGCGAGGGAAAACTATGGCTACACCTTC. It is translated as CATEGWARENYGYTF. The rearrangement links TRBV28 to TRBJ1-2, with no clear D. Trimming pared 10 bases from V and 2 bases from J, leaving 20 bases between. CDR3 length: 15 residues. Germline CDR1 and CDR2: MDHEN and SYDVKM.

This clone has more than one count but fewer than ten. The chain links TRBV6-5 to TRBJ1-3; D gene unclear. The V end lost 5 bases, the J end lost 8 bases, and 19 bases lay between the germline ends. This CDR3 region has 15 residues. Germline V gene sequence: CDR1 MNHEY, CDR2 SVGAGI. The CDR3 loop is CASSPNVLAGYTIYF. In DNA, the CDR3 is TGTGCCAGCAGTCCCAATGTGCTGGCGGGGTACACCATATATTTT.

The chain carries TRBV5-6 and TRBJ2-5; no clear D gene. The end of the DNA fits TRBJ2-7 better, so the J call may be wrong. The CDR3 loop spans 13 amino acids. Germline values: CDR1 SGHDT, CDR2 YYEEEE. The DNA of the CDR3 is TGTGCCAGCGCCCAAATTACCGCCTACGAGCAGTACTTC. It encodes CASAQITAYEQYF.

A few counts support this clone. The chain recombines TRBV12-2 with TRBJ1-4; the table's D call, TRBD1, has no DNA check behind it. TRBV12-2 is described as a pseudogene. CDR3 length equals 13 residues. Here the CDR3 reads CARRDSANEKLFF. In nucleotides, the CDR3 is TGTGCAAGGAGGGACAGCGCTAATGAAAAACTGTTTTTT.

This clone came up a few times. One end of the junction does not line up with germline, which may come from a read error. This rearrangement joins TRBV5-1 to TRBJ2-6; D is ambiguous. There are 17 residues in the CDR3. Looked up from germline, CDR1 is SGHRS and CDR2 is YFSETQ. The CDR3 here is CASSLRSVSSGANVLTF. CDR3 DNA sequence: TGCGCCAGCAGCTTGCGTTCTGTATCCTCTGGCGCCAACGTCCTGACTTTC.

The chain is built from TRBV19 and TRBJ2-7; 8 bases match TRBD2. V lost 5 bases to trimming and J lost 6 bases; unmatched junction nucleotides: 12. The CDR3 contains 15 residues. Looked up from germline, CDR1 is LNHDA and CDR2 is SQIVND (reference sequence). CDR3 nucleotide sequence: TGTGCCAGTAGTTCCTCCGGCGGGGGGTTTGGCGAGCAGTACTTC. Its protein product is CASSSSGGGFGEQYF. The variable domain in full, with the rest retrieved from reference TRBV19 and TRBJ2-7, is DGGITQSPKYLFRKEGQNVTLSCEQNLNHDAMYWYRQDPGQGLRLIYYSQIVNDFQKGDIAEGYSVSREKKESFPLTVTSAQKNPTAFYLCASSSSGGGFGEQYFGPGTRLTVT.

J is TRBJ2-1 and V is TRBV5-6; 10 nucleotides agree with TRBD2. V shed 5 bases, J shed 9 bases, and the junction held 14 bases outside the gene matches. The CDR3 is 16 amino acids. Germline-derived CDR1 and CDR2 are SGHDT and YYEEEE. CDR3 bases: TGTGCCAGCAGGGGGTTGGAAAGCGGGAGGGCCGGTGAGCAGTTCTTC. Amino acids: CASRGLESGRAGEQFF.

The chain has TRBV15 and TRBJ1-2; D gene unclear. There are 17 residues in the CDR3. The V gene lost 0 bases and the J gene lost 6 bases, with 20 bases spanning the gap. The germline CDR1 and CDR2 sequences are LNHNV and YYDKDF (reference sequence). The CDR3 loop is CATSRDDNNNQLDGYTF. Here the CDR3 DNA reads TGTGCCACCAGCAGAGATGACAATAACAACCAGCTGGATGGCTACACCTTC.

The chain recombines TRBV27 with TRBJ2-7; tentative D call: TRBD2 (6 bases). Trimming left V 3 bases short and J 0 bases short, with 9 bases between. The V gene's germline CDR1 is MNHEY and CDR2 SMNVEV (reference sequence). This CDR3 is 14 amino acids long. The CDR3 DNA follows: TGTGCCAGCAGTTTGCGGGAAAGCTCCTACGAGCAGTACTTC. Its translation: CASSLRESSYEQYF.

The CDR3 is CSVGTGGVLYGYTF. CDR3 coding DNA: TGCAGCGTTGGGACAGGGGGCGTCCTCTATGGCTACACCTTC. V is TRBV29-1 and J is TRBJ1-2; 11 bases match TRBD1. The trim removed 4 bases at V and 4 bases at J, leaving 5 bases unmatched. This CDR3 has 14 amino acids. Looked up from germline, CDR1 is SQVTM and CDR2 is ANQGSEA.

The rearrangement joins TRBV11-2 to TRBJ2-7; TRBD2 matches at 8 bases. Trimming took 9 bases from V and 4 from J; bases not matched to a gene: 17. The CDR3 spans 16 residues. Germline V gene data show CDR1 as SGHAT and CDR2 as FQNNGV. The CDR3 here is CASLAVLREALYEQYF. The CDR3 region has the DNA TGTGCCAGTCTAGCGGTTCTGCGGGAGGCCCTATACGAGCAGTACTTC.

The gene calls are TRBV19 and TRBJ1-1; weak D call: TRBD1 (5 bases). Trimming removed 0 bases from V and 7 bases from J, with 12 bases in between. The CDR3 length is 14 residues. CDR1 is LNHDA, CDR2 SQIVND, per germline (reference sequence). This CDR3 is CASSIDGGEGEAFF. The CDR3 bases are TGTGCCAGTAGTATAGATGGGGGGGAAGGTGAAGCTTTCTTT.

The V call is TRBV7-9, the J call TRBJ2-1, with a possible D match to TRBD2 (6 bases). Deletions cut 11 bases from V and 6 bases from J, with 17 bases between. Germline V gives CDR1 SEHNR, CDR2 FQNEAQ (reference sequence). The CDR3 loop spans 13 amino acids. The CDR3 DNA reads TGTGCCTCCTTGGGGCTGGGGGGCAATGAGCAGTTCTTC. It encodes CASLGLGGNEQFF.

This clone turned up a few times. The chain employs TRBV6-5 and TRBJ1-2; D unclear. Trimming pared 7 bases from V and 8 bases from J, leaving 17 bases between. Germline V gene lookup returns CDR1 MNHEY and CDR2 SVGAGI. CDR3 length: 13 amino acids. CDR3 nucleotides: TGTGCCAGCATGGCCCGGGATTCAGGAGGCTACACCTTC. Its translation: CASMARDSGGYTF.

This clone appeared a few times. This chain connects TRBV21-1 to TRBJ2-7; the table assigns TRBD1, which was not confirmed against the DNA. TRBV21-1 is a recognized pseudogene. This CDR3 is built from 15 residues. DNA for the CDR3: TGTGCCAGCAGCAAATCAAGGAGAAGGGGCTACGAGCAGTACTTC. Protein sequence: CASSKSRRRGYEQYF.

This sequence joins TRBV10-3 and TRBJ1-2; D is uncertain. Germline assignment: CDR1 ENHRY and CDR2 SYGVKD. The V end lost 0 bases, the J end lost 8 bases, and 19 bases lay between the germline ends. The CDR3 has 16 residues. CDR3 residues: CAISESNSRLSRGYTF. The CDR3 coding sequence is TGTGCCATCAGTGAGTCCAATTCGAGGCTAAGTCGGGGCTACACCTTC.

Note on this clone: A far larger clone lies a single base away; this is likely a read error. Other DNA sequences in the same sample also yield this CDR3. The chain combines TRBV5-1 with TRBJ1-2, with 7 bases that match TRBD1. V shed 2 bases and J 10 bases; nucleotides not matched to a gene: 11. The CDR3 is made up of 14 amino acids. Germline assignment: CDR1 SGHRS and CDR2 YFSETQ. CDR3 sequence reads: CASSFDRVGSAYTF. CDR3 DNA: TGCGCCAGCAGCTTCGACAGGGTTGGAAGTGCCTACACCTTC.

This clone was found once. The chain recombines TRBV11-2 with TRBJ2-7, with TRBD2 matching 10 bases. Germline CDR1 reads SGHAT; CDR2 reads FQNNGV. J gave up 3 bases and V 4 bases, and 9 bases lay outside the gene matches. The CDR3 has 16 residues. The DNA of the CDR3 is TGTGCCAGCAGCTCCCTCAGGACTAGCGGATTCTACGAGCAGTACTTC. It yields the protein CASSSLRTSGFYEQYF.

The V call is TRBV6-5, the J call TRBJ1-5; TRBD1 agrees at 8 bases. V trimming: 1 base; J trimming: 3 bases; junction bases outside the gene matches: 2. This CDR3 comprises 15 residues. Per germline, CDR1 MNHEY and CDR2 SVGAGI. CDR3 DNA sequence: TGTGCCAGCAGTTACTACAGGGGGTCCAATCAGCCCCAGCATTTT. Its translation is CASSYYRGSNQPQHF.

V and J are TRBV5-5 and TRBJ1-2; tentatively, D is TRBD1 (5 bases). The V and J ends lost 0 bases and 5 bases respectively, with 8 bases between them. This CDR3 comprises 13 residues. Germline V lookup: CDR1 SGHKS, CDR2 YYEKEE (reference sequence). CDR3 residues: CASSLAGTYGYTF. The DNA of the CDR3 is TGTGCCAGCAGCTTGGCAGGGACTTATGGCTACACCTTC.

The chain couples TRBV7-9 to TRBJ1-1; 7 bases agree with TRBD1. This CDR3 spans 16 amino acids. CDR1 and CDR2 (germline): SEHNR, FQNEAQ (reference sequence). J lost 5 bases, V lost 4 bases, and 13 bases had no gene match. The CDR3: CASSYDRAGFVTEAFF. CDR3 nucleotide sequence: TGTGCCAGCAGCTACGACAGGGCGGGCTTTGTGACTGAAGCTTTCTTT. The full variable domain, in which reference TRBV7-9 and TRBJ1-1 provide the parts outside the CDR3, is DTGVSQNPRHKITKRGQNVTFRCDPISEHNRLYWYRQTLGQGPEFLTYFQNEAQLEKSRLLSDRFSAERPKGSFSTLEIQRTEQGDSAMYLCASSYDRAGFVTEAFFGQGTRLTVV.

This clone was seen more than once but under ten times. The chain links TRBV7-2 to TRBJ2-7; unclear D gene. The germline gives CDR1 SGHTA, CDR2 FQGNSA. The CDR3 is made up of 16 amino acids. The V end was cut by 5 bases, the J end by 5 bases, with 22 bases between. The CDR3 loop is CASSAPRMRSVHEQYF. CDR3 in DNA: TGTGCCAGCAGCGCCCCCCGGATGAGGAGCGTCCACGAGCAGTACTTC.

V gene TRBV5-1 combines with J gene TRBJ2-6; D remains ambiguous. This CDR3 has 16 amino acids. The germline gives CDR1 SGHRS, CDR2 YFSETQ. With 0 bases removed from V and 0 bases from J, the gap between germline ends came to 7 bases. CDR3 nucleotide sequence: TGCGCCAGCAGCTTGGATGTCTCCTCTGGGGCCAACGTCCTGACTTTC. This sequence encodes CASSLDVSSGANVLTF.